The clone carrying this T cell receptor (beta chain) came up a few times. Its antigen remains unknown. These data are taken from a study of T-cell memory formation after mild COVID-19. Whole-study findings and limits: Confirmation was lacking for SARS-CoV-2 specificity of second-wave clones that peaked on day 37.

Each CDR3 protein is one row after TCRdb ran MiXCR on the 5' RACE reads. The repertoire holds about 110,000 distinct CDR3 sequences, with under 15% as singletons. V was clipped by 1 base and J by 0 bases, with 10 bases between them. The CDR3 has 16 residues. CDR1 is LGHNA, CDR2 YSLEER, per germline. Sequenced material: PBMCs or a T cell subset sorted from them (not recorded which). The chain combines TRBV4-3 with TRBJ2-1, with D uncertain. This receptor was obtained from an adult woman who had mild COVID-19 (a few samples of this study predate the infection). Cell type and time point are not known. In DNA form, the CDR3 reads TGCGCCAGCAGCCAAGGATGGGCAGACTCCTACAATGAGCAGTTCTTC. Protein product: CASSQGWADSYNEQFF.